This T cell receptor (beta chain) was recorded in a study of blood T cells in healthy people across ages. Primers used in a second PCR of roughly 6 to 11 cycles were a sample-barcoded 5' primer and a J-beta primer mix. TCRdb reprocessed the 5' RACE reads via MiXCR and lists one record per CDR3 protein. Of 2 million or so distinct CDR3 sequences listed, around 50% are singletons. The V gene lost 1 base and the J gene lost 0 bases, with 16 bases spanning the gap. Germline loops: CDR1 MNHEY, CDR2 SMNVEV (reference sequence). The CDR3 runs to 17 residues. Input material: blood. V and J are TRBV27 and TRBJ2-7; tentatively, D is TRBD1 (5 bases). The sequence derives from a woman between 40 and 50 years old in good health. CDR3 sequence: CASSLFPRDSRSYEQYF. The CDR3, as DNA: TGTGCCAGCAGTTTATTCCCGCGCGACAGCCGCTCCTACGAGCAGTACTTC.